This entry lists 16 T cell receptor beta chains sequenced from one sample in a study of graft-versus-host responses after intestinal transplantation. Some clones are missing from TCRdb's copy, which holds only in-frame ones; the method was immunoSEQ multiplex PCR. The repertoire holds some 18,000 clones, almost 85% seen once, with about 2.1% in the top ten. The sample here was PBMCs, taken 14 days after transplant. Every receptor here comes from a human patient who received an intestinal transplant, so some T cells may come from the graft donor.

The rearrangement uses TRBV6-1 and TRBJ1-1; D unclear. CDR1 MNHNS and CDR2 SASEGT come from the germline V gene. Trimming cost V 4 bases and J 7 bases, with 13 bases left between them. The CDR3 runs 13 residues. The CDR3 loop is CASSVPQFLEAFF. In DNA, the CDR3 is TGTGCCAGCAGTGTCCCCCAGTTTCTTGAAGCTTTCTTT.

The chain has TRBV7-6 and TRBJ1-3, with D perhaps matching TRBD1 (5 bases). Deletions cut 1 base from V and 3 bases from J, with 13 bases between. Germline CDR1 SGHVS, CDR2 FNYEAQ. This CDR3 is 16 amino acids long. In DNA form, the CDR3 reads TGTGCCAGCAGCTTAGTTGGGGGAGGATTTGGAAACACCATATATTTT. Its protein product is CASSLVGGGFGNTIYF. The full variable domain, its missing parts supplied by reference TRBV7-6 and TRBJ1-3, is GAGVSQSPRYKVTKRGQDVALRCDPISGHVSLYWYRQALGQGPEFLTYFNYEAQQDKSGLPNDRFSAERPEGSISTLTIQRTEQRDSAMYRCASSLVGGGFGNTIYFGEGSWLTVV.

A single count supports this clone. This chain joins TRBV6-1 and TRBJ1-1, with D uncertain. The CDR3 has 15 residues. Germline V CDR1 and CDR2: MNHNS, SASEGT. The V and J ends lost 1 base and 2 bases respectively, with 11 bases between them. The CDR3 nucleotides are TGTGCCAGCAGTGAAGTCTCAGCCCCTAACACTGAAGCTTTCTTT. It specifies CASSEVSAPNTEAFF.

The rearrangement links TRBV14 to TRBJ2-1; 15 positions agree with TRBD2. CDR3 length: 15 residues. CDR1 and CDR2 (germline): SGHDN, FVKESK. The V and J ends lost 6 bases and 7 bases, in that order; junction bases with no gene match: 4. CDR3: CASSPGTSGRNEQFF. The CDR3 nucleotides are TGTGCCAGCAGTCCCGGGACTAGCGGGAGGAATGAGCAGTTCTTC.

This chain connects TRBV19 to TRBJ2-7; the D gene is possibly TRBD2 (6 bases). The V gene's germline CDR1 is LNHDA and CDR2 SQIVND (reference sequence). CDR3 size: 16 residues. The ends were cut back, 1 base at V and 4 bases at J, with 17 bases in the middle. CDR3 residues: CASSIGVGGLPYEQYF. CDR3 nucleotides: TGTGCCAGTAGTATAGGAGTGGGAGGACTTCCTTACGAGCAGTACTTC.

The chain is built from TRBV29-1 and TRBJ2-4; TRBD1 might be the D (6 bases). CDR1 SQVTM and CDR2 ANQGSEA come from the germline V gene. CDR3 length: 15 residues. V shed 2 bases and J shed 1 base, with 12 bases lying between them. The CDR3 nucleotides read TGCAGCGTTGAACCACGGACAGTCGCCAAAAACATTCAGTACTTC. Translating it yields CSVEPRTVAKNIQYF. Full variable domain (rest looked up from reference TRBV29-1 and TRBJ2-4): SAVISQKPSRDICQRGTSLTIQCQVDSQVTMMFWYRQQPGQSLTLIATANQGSEATYESGFVIDKFPISRPNLTFSTLTVSNMSPEDSSIYLCSVEPRTVAKNIQYFGAGTRLSVL.

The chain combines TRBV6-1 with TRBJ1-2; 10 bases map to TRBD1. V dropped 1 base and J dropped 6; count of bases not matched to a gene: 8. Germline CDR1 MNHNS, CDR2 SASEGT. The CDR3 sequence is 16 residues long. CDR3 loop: CASSEGLGQGLDGYTF. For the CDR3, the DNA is TGTGCCAGCAGTGAAGGTTTGGGACAGGGGTTGGATGGCTACACCTTC.

Here the CDR3 reads CAIPPGDGANVLTF. The CDR3 coding sequence is TGTGCCATTCCCCCAGGGGACGGGGCCAACGTCCTGACTTTC. This chain links TRBV6-5 with TRBJ2-6; possible D gene TRBD1, 6 bases. Germline-derived CDR1 and CDR2 are MNHEY and SVGAGI. Trimming stripped 10 bases from V and 4 bases from J, with 14 bases between. The CDR3 is 14 amino acids.

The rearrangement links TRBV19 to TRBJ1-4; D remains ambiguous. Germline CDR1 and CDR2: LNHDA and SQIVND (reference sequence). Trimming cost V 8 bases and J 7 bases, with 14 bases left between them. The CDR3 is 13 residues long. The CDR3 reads CASLGGVGEKLFF. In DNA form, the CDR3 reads TGTGCCAGTCTCGGCGGCGTGGGTGAAAAACTGTTTTTT.

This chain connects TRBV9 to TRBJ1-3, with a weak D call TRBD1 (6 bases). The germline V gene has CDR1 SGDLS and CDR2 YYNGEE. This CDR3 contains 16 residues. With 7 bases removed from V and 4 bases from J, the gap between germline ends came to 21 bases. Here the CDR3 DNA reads TGTGCCAGCTCCTTCTCACCGGGGGCGGGAGGAAACACCATATATTTT. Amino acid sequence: CASSFSPGAGGNTIYF.

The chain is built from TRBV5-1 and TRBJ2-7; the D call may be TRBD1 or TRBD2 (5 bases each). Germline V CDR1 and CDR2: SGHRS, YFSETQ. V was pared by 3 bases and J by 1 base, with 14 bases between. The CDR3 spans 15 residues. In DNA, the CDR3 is TGCGCCAGCAGCTCAGAGGGGAGAGCTTCCTACGAGCAGTACTTC. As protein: CASSSEGRASYEQYF. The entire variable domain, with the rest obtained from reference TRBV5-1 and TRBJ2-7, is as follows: KAGVTQTPRYLIKTRGQQVTLSCSPISGHRSVSWYQQTPGQGLQFLFEYFSETQRNKGNFPGRFSGRQFSNSRSEMNVSTLELGDSALYLCASSSEGRASYEQYFGPGTRLTVT.

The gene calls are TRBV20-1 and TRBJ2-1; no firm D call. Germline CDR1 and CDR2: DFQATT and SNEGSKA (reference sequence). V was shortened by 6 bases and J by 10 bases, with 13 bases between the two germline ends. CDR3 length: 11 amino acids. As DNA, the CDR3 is TGCAGTGCGCGACGGGCCACGGAGCAGTTCTTC. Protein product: CSARRATEQFF.

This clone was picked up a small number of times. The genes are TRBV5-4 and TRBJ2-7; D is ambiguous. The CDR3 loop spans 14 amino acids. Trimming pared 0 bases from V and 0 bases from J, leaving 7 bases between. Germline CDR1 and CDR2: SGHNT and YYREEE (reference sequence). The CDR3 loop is CASSLAQSSYEQYF. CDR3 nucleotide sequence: TGTGCCAGCAGCTTGGCCCAGAGCTCCTACGAGCAGTACTTC.

The CDR3 nucleotides are TGCGCCAGCAGCTTGTCAGGGATCTCAGATTCACCCCTCCACTTT. This translates into CASSLSGISDSPLHF. V usage is TRBV5-1 and J usage is TRBJ1-6, with D tentatively TRBD1 (5 bases). CDR1 SGHRS and CDR2 YFSETQ come from the germline V gene. Trimming left V 1 base short and J 8 bases short, with 13 bases between. The CDR3 totals 15 residues. Combining the CDR3 with reference TRBV5-1 and TRBJ1-6 gives the whole variable domain KAGVTQTPRYLIKTRGQQVTLSCSPISGHRSVSWYQQTPGQGLQFLFEYFSETQRNKGNFPGRFSGRQFSNSRSEMNVSTLELGDSALYLCASSLSGISDSPLHFGNGTRLTVT.

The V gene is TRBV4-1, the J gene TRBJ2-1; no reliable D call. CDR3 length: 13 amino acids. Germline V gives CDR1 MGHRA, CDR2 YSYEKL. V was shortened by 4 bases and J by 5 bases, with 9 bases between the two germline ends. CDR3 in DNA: TGCGCCAGCAGCCTTAACTACGACAATGAGCAGTTCTTC. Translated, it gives CASSLNYDNEQFF.

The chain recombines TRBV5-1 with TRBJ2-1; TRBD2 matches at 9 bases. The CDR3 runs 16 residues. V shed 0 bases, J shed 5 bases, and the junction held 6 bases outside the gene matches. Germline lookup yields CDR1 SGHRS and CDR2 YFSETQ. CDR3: CASSLVASGINNEQFF. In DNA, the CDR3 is TGCGCCAGCAGCTTGGTGGCTAGCGGGATCAACAATGAGCAGTTCTTC.